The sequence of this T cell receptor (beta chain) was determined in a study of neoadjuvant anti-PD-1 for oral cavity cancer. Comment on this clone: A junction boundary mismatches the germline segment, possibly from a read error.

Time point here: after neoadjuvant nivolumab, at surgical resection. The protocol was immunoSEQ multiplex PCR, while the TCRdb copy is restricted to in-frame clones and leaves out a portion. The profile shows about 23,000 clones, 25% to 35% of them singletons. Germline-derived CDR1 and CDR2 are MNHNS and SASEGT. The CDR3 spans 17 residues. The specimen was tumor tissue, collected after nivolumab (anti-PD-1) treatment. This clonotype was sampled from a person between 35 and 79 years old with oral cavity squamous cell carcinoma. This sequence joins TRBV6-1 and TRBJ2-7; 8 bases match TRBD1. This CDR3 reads CAISESRPGQVGYEQYF. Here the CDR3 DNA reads TGTGCCATCAGTGAGTCCCGCCCGGGACAGGTGGGCTACGAGCAGTACTTC.